The following is a T cell receptor beta chain sequence with its context. Its antigen is not known. Germline-derived CDR1 and CDR2 are ENHRY and SYGVKD. Trimming pared 2 bases from V and 1 base from J, leaving 12 bases between. There are 16 residues in the CDR3. The data stem from a study of T cells in localized non-small cell lung cancer. Study-level results: Uninvolved adjacent lung had higher T cell clonality than tumor and all other tissues.

Generated by immunoSEQ multiplex PCR, the TCRdb table keeps only in-frame clones and is missing some. The data hold 20,000 to 25,000 clones, with 70% to 90% observed a single time. The V call is TRBV10-3, the J call TRBJ2-1; the D gene is possibly TRBD2 (6 bases). This receptor was identified in a man between 40 and 75 years old with stage II squamous cell lung carcinoma. This specimen was PBMCs, taken before any cancer treatment. The CDR3, as DNA: TGTGCCATCAGTGAGATCCCCCGGGGGTCCTACAATGAGCAGTTCTTC. Translation: CAISEIPRGSYNEQFF.